This T cell receptor (beta chain) was captured by sequencing in a study of blood T cell repertoires in COVID-19. As for the study in general: Acute-phase and convalescent COVID-19 samples originated in the United States, Italy and Spain. From T cells, B-cell-depleted T cells, or PBMCs came the material, which was cDNA or gDNA.

This clone was recorded once. Germline CDR1 is SGHRS and CDR2 is YFSETQ. J gave up 3 bases and V 2 bases, and 7 bases lay outside the gene matches. There are 16 residues in the CDR3. Study processing details: Amplification of reference gene primers provided the estimated nucleated cell counts. Profiling relied on immunoSEQ multiplex PCR, and the TCRdb table lists in-frame clones only, not all of them. D and trimming were read from the DNA, whereas the V and J calls and clone size are those reported in that table. The sample consists of about 410,000 clones, around 90% of them appearing once. Source material: PBMCs or T cells enriched from blood (not recorded which). The chain combines TRBV5-1 with TRBJ2-3; 9 nucleotides align to TRBD2. The TCR sequence derives from a young man who had recovered from COVID-19. CDR3 amino acids: CASSFGAGGRTDTQYF. CDR3 coding DNA: TGCGCCAGCAGCTTTGGTGCGGGAGGGCGGACAGATACGCAGTATTTT. The full variable domain, its missing parts supplied by reference TRBV5-1 and TRBJ2-3, is KAGVTQTPRYLIKTRGQQVTLSCSPISGHRSVSWYQQTPGQGLQFLFEYFSETQRNKGNFPGRFSGRQFSNSRSEMNVSTLELGDSALYLCASSFGAGGRTDTQYFGPGTRLTVL.